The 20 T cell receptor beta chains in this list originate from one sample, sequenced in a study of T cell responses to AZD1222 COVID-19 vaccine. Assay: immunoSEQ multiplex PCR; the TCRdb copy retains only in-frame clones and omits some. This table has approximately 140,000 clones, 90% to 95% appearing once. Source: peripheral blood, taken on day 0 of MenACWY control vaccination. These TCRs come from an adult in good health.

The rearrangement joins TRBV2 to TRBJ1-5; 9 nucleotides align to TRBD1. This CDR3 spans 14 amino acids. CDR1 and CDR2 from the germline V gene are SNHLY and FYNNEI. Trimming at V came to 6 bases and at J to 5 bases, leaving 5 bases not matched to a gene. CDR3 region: CASRATGGYQPQHF. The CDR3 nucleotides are TGTGCCAGCAGAGCGACAGGGGGTTATCAGCCCCAGCATTTT.

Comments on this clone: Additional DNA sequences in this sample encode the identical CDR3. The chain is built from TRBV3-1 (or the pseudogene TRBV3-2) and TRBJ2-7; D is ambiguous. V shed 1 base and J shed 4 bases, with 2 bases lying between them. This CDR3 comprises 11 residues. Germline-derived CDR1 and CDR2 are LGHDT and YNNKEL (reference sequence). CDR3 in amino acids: CASSQGYEQYF. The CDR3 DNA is TGTGCCAGCAGCCAAGGATACGAGCAGTACTTC.

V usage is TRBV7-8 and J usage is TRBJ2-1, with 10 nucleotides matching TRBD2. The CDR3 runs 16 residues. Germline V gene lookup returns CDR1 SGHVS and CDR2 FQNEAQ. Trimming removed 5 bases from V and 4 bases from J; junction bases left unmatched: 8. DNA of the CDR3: TGTGCCAGCAGCCGACTAGCGGGTCCGGGTTACAATGAGCAGTTCTTC. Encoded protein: CASSRLAGPGYNEQFF.

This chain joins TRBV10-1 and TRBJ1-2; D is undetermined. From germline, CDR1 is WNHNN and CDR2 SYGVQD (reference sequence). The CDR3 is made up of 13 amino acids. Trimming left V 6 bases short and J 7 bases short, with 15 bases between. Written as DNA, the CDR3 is TGCGCCAGCAGCAGCCGCCTGGGTGGTGGCTACACCTTC. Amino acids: CASSSRLGGGYTF.

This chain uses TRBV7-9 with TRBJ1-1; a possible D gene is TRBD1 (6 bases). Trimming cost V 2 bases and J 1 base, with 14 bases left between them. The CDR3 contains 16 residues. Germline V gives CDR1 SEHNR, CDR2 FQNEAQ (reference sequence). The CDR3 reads CASSLIRGRGNTEAFF. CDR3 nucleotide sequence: TGTGCCAGCAGCTTAATCCGGGGCAGGGGGAACACTGAAGCTTTCTTT.

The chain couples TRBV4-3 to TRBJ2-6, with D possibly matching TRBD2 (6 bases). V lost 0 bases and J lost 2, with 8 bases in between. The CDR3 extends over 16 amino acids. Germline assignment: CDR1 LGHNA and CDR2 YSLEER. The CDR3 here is CASSQDRGTGANVLTF. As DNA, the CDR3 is TGCGCCAGCAGCCAAGATCGGGGGACTGGGGCCAACGTCCTGACTTTC.

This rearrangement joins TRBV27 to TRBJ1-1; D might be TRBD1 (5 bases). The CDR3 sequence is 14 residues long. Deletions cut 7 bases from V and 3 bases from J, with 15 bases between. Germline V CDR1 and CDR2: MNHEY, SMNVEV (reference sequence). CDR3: CASMAQVRYTEAFF. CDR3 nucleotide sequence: TGTGCCAGCATGGCACAGGTTCGTTACACTGAAGCTTTCTTT.

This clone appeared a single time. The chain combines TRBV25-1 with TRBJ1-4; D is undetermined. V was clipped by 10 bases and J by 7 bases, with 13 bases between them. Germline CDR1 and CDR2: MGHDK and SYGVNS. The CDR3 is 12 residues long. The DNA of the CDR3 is TGTGCCACCGGCTTGGGGAGTGAAAAACTGTTTTTT. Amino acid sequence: CATGLGSEKLFF. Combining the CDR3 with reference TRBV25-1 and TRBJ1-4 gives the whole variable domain EADIYQTPRYLVIGTGKKITLECSQTMGHDKMYWYQQDPGMELHLIHYSYGVNSTEKGDLSSESTVSRIRTEHFPLTLESARPSHTSQYLCATGLGSEKLFFGSGTQLSVL.

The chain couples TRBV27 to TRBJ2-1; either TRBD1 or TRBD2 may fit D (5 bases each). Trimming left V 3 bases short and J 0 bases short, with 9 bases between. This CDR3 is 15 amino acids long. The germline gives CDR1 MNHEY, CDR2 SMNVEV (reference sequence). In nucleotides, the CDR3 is TGTGCCAGCAGTTTCGGGGACGGCTCCTACAATGAGCAGTTCTTC. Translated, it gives CASSFGDGSYNEQFF.

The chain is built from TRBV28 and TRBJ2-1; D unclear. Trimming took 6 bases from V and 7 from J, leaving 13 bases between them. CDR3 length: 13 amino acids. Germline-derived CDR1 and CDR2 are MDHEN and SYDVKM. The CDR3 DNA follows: TGTGCCAGCAGCCTCCTTAACCCTAATGAGCAGTTCTTC. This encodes CASSLLNPNEQFF.

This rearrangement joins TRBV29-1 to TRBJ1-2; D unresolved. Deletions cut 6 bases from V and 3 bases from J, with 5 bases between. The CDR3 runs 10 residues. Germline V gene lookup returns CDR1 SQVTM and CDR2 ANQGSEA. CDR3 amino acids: CSVKDYGYTF. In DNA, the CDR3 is TGCAGCGTCAAGGACTATGGCTACACCTTC.

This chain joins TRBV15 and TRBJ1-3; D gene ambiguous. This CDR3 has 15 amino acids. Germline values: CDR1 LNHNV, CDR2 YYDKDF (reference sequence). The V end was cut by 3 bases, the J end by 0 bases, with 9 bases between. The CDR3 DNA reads TGTGCCACCAGCAGGGACGGAAACTCTGGAAACACCATATATTTT. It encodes CATSRDGNSGNTIYF.

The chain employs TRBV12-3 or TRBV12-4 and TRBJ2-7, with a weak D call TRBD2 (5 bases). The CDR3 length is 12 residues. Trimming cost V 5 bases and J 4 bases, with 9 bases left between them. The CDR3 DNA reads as TGTGCCAGCAGTATTGGACTTTACGAGCAGTACTTC. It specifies CASSIGLYEQYF.

The CDR3 reads CASSLSLVKQETQYF. The CDR3 DNA reads as TGTGCCAGCAGCTTATCCTTAGTTAAGCAAGAGACCCAGTACTTC. The chain joins TRBV7-7 to TRBJ2-5; no clear D. This CDR3 comprises 15 residues. The germline gives CDR1 SSHAT, CDR2 FNYEAQ (reference sequence). The V and J ends lost 2 bases and 2 bases respectively, with 12 bases between them.

CDR3 in DNA: TGTGCCAGCAGCTTAGGGGGGTCTAACTATGGCTACACCTTC. This encodes CASSLGGSNYGYTF. The chain links TRBV7-9 to TRBJ1-2; D possibly corresponds to TRBD1 (5 bases). This CDR3 contains 14 residues. Germline assignment: CDR1 SEHNR and CDR2 FQNEAQ (reference sequence). The V end was cut by 1 base, the J end by 0 bases, with 6 bases between.

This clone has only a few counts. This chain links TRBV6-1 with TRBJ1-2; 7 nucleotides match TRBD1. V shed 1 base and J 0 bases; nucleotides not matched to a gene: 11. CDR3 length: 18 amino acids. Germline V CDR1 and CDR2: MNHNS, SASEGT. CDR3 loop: CASSEVVRGPAANYGYTF. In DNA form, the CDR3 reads TGTGCCAGCAGTGAAGTAGTTAGGGGGCCAGCCGCTAACTATGGCTACACCTTC.

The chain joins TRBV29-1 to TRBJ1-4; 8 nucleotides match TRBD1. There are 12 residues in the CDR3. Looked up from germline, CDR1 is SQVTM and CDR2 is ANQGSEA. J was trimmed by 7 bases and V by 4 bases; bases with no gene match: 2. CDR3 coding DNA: TGCAGCGTTGCAGGGGGCGGTGAAAAACTGTTTTTT. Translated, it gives CSVAGGGEKLFF.

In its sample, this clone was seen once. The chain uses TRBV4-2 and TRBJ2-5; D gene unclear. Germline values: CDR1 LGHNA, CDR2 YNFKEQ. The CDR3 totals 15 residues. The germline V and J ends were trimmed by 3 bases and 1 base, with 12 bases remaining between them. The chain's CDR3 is CASSHLRTVQETQYF. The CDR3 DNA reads TGTGCCAGCAGCCATCTCCGGACGGTCCAAGAGACCCAGTACTTC.

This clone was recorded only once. Written as DNA, the CDR3 is TGTGCCAGCAGCTTACAGTTGCACTATGGCTACACCTTC. Amino acid sequence: CASSLQLHYGYTF. V gene TRBV5-6 combines with J gene TRBJ1-2; no reliable D call. Between the trimmed V and J ends, which lost 2 bases and 3 bases, there was a span of 8 bases. CDR1 SGHDT and CDR2 YYEEEE come from the germline V gene. The CDR3 has 13 amino acids.

The chain's CDR3 is CASSFLGSYEQYF. The CDR3 nucleotides read TGTGCCAGCAGTTTCCTCGGTTCCTACGAGCAGTACTTC. The chain has TRBV27 and TRBJ2-7; D remains ambiguous. Germline CDR1 is MNHEY and CDR2 is SMNVEV (reference sequence). V was trimmed by 3 bases and J by 1 base, leaving 7 bases between them. The CDR3 length is 13 residues.